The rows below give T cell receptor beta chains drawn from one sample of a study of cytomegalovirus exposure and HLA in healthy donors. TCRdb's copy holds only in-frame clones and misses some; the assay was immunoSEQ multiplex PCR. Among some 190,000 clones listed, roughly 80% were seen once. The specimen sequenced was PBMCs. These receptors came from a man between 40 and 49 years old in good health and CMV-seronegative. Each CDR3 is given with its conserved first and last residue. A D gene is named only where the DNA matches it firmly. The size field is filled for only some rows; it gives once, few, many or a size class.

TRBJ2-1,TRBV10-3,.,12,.,TGTGCCATCAGTGAATTACTCACTTGGCAGTTCTTC,CAISELLTWQFF
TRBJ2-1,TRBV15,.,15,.,TGTGCCACCAGCGAGCAGGGGGGCTCCTACAATGAGCAGTTCTTC,CATSEQGGSYNEQFF
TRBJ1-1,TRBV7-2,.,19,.,TGTGCCAGCAGCTTAGCGGGTTTGGGGACATTACGCATGAACACTGAAGCTTTCTTT,CASSLAGLGTLRMNTEAFF
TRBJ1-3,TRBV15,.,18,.,TGTGCCACCAGCAGAGATGGGGGGGTAGCTAACTCTGGAAACACCATATATTTT,CATSRDGGVANSGNTIYF
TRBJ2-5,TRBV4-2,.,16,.,TGTGCCAGCAGCCAAGATCGTGAAGGGAGAGGAGAGACCCAGTACTTC,CASSQDREGRGETQYF
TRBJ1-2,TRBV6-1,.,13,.,TGTGCCAGCAGTGTAAGAGCTAACTATGGCTACACCTTC,CASSVRANYGYTF
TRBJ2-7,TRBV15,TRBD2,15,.,TGTGCCACCAGCCTCGGGAGGGAGAGCTCCTACGAGCAGTACTTC,CATSLGRESSYEQYF
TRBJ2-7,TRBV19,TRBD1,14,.,TGTGCCAGTAGTATGGACAGGGGAAATAACGAGCAGTACTTC,CASSMDRGNNEQYF
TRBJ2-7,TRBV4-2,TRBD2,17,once,TGTGCCAGCAGCCAAGAGATGTCCATAGCGGGAGGGTACGAGCAGTACTTC,CASSQEMSIAGGYEQYF
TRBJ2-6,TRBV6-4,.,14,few,TGTGCCAGCAGTGATTCTGCTGGGGCCAACGTCCTGACTTTC,CASSDSAGANVLTF
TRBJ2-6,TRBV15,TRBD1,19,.,TGTGCCACCAGCAGGGTCTCGGGACAGTCCCTCTCTGGGGCCAACGTCCTGACTTTC,CATSRVSGQSLSGANVLTF
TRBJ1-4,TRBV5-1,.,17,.,TGCGCCAGCAGCTTGTCAGTGACAGCTACAACTAATGAAAAACTGTTTTTT,CASSLSVTATTNEKLFF
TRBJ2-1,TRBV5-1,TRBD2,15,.,TGCGCCAGCAGCACCCCTAGCGGGGGGGCGGATGAGCAGTTCTTC,CASSTPSGGADEQFF
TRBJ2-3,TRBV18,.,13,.,TGTGCCAGCTCCGGACAGAGAACAGATACGCAGTATTTT,CASSGQRTDTQYF